Listed below are T cell receptor beta chains from one sample, sequenced in a study of T-cell reconstitution after alpha-beta-depleted transplantation in children. MiXCR was run by TCRdb on the PCR reads, yielding one entry per CDR3 protein. The table shows 530,000 or so distinct CDR3 sequences, with 25% to 30% occurring only once. Specimen: PBMCs, collected before TCRalphabeta/CD19-depleted stem cell transplant. The receptors come from a boy less than two years old with Wiskott-Aldrich syndrome, due to receive a stem cell transplant. Both conserved end residues are part of each CDR3. A D gene is named only where the DNA matches it firmly. Some rows have no size entry. The others give once, few or many, or a class for an expanded clone.

V gene	D gene	clone size	J gene	CDR3 protein	CDR3 DNA
TRBV6-2/TRBV6-3	.	few	TRBJ1-1	CASRKGGIGNTEAFF	TGTGCCAGCAGAAAAGGGGGGATTGGGAACACTGAAGCTTTCTTT
TRBV15	.	few	TRBJ2-1	CATSRDSPGLPGHNEQFF	TGTGCCACCAGCAGAGATTCCCCGGGACTTCCCGGACACAATGAGCAGTTCTTC
TRBV5-1	.	few	TRBJ2-7	CASSPWGSYEQYF	TGCGCCAGCAGCCCGTGGGGCTCCTACGAGCAGTACTTC
TRBV3-1	TRBD1	.	TRBJ1-2	CATSPDRGRVANYGYTF	TGTGCCACCAGCCCAGACAGGGGGCGCGTGGCTAACTATGGCTACACCTTC
TRBV5-1	TRBD2	few	TRBJ2-1	CASSGGLVLYEQFF	TGCGCCAGCAGCGGGGGACTAGTCCTCTATGAGCAGTTCTTC
TRBV7-8	TRBD2	few	TRBJ2-7	CASSPRGRAGLAGPYEQYF	TGTGCCAGCAGCCCTAGAGGGCGGGCTGGACTAGCGGGACCCTACGAGCAGTACTTC
TRBV27	TRBD2	.	TRBJ2-7	CASGGLLADDEQYF	TGTGCCAGTGGAGGGCTGCTAGCGGATGACGAGCAGTACTTC
TRBV20-1	TRBD1	.	TRBJ2-7	CSARYPTGAYEQYF	TGCAGTGCTAGATATCCAACAGGGGCCTACGAGCAGTACTTC
TRBV2	TRBD2	.	TRBJ2-2	CASSEALAGGPAGELFF	TGTGCCAGCAGTGAAGCCCTAGCGGGAGGCCCAGCCGGGGAGCTGTTTTTT
TRBV24-1	.	.	TRBJ2-5	CATSDSTRAHF	TGTGCCACCAGTGACTCGACTAGGGCCCACTTC
TRBV5-6	.	few	TRBJ1-1	CASSSRTERGTEAFF	TGTGCCAGCAGCTCCAGGACGGAACGGGGCACTGAAGCTTTCTTT
TRBV5-1	.	.	TRBJ2-2	CASSKGQVTGELFF	TGCGCCAGCAGCAAGGGACAAGTCACCGGGGAGCTGTTTTTT
TRBV2	.	.	TRBJ2-7	CASSEYGEQYF	TGTGCCAGCAGTGAATATGGGGAGCAGTACTTC
TRBV20-1	.	.	TRBJ2-1	CSAREGRKSYNEQFF	TGCAGTGCTAGGGAGGGCCGGAAGTCCTACAATGAGCAGTTCTTC
TRBV10-3	.	few	TRBJ2-1	CAISLDRVYNEQFF	TGTGCCATCAGTCTGGACAGAGTTTACAATGAGCAGTTCTTC
TRBV5-1	TRBD1	.	TRBJ2-3	CASSFTGGTDTQYF	TGCGCCAGCAGCTTTACAGGGGGCACAGATACGCAGTATTTT
TRBV12-3/TRBV12-4	TRBD1	.	TRBJ1-1	CASTRQGSESEAFF	TGTGCCAGCACGAGACAGGGCAGCGAGAGTGAAGCTTTCTTT
TRBV5-1	TRBD1	few	TRBJ2-1	CASSSHPGSGGRNEQFF	TGCGCCAGCAGCTCCCATCCAGGTTCAGGGGGCAGGAATGAGCAGTTCTTC
TRBV20-1	TRBD1	few	TRBJ1-2	CSATGTDYGYTF	TGCAGTGCAACCGGGACAGACTATGGCTACACCTTC
TRBV7-9	.	few	TRBJ2-3	CASSTGKTSTDTQYF	TGTGCCAGCAGTACTGGGAAAACTTCCACAGATACGCAGTATTTT
TRBV5-1	TRBD1	.	TRBJ1-1	CASSPHRQGARWDTEAFF	TGCGCCAGCAGCCCCCACCGACAGGGGGCGAGGTGGGACACTGAAGCTTTCTTT
TRBV5-1	.	.	TRBJ2-5	CASSLGAGYQETQYF	TGCGCCAGCAGCTTGGGGGCGGGGTACCAAGAGACCCAGTACTTC
TRBV20-1	.	.	TRBJ2-1	CSARDGRGWEQFF	TGCAGTGCTAGAGACGGGAGAGGTTGGGAGCAGTTCTTC
TRBV5-1	TRBD1	.	TRBJ2-2	CASSSGQGTSGELFF	TGCGCCAGCAGCTCGGGACAGGGCACTTCCGGGGAGCTGTTTTTT
TRBV5-1	.	few	TRBJ2-5	CASSFGTEETQYF	TGCGCCAGCAGCTTCGGGACCGAAGAGACCCAGTACTTC
TRBV10-3	TRBD2	few	TRBJ2-3	CAIRAGGIDTDTQYF	TGTGCCATCCGGGCGGGAGGGATTGATACAGATACGCAGTATTTT
TRBV7-6	.	.	TRBJ1-5	CASSLATNQPQHF	TGTGCCAGCAGCTTAGCGACAAATCAGCCCCAGCATTTT
TRBV20-1	TRBD2	.	TRBJ2-3	CSADQRLAGTDTQYF	TGCAGTGCTGACCAAAGACTAGCGGGAACAGATACGCAGTATTTT
TRBV20-1	TRBD2	few	TRBJ2-1	CSARGLAGLSSYNEQFF	TGCAGTGCAAGAGGGCTAGCGGGGCTCAGCTCCTACAATGAGCAGTTCTTC